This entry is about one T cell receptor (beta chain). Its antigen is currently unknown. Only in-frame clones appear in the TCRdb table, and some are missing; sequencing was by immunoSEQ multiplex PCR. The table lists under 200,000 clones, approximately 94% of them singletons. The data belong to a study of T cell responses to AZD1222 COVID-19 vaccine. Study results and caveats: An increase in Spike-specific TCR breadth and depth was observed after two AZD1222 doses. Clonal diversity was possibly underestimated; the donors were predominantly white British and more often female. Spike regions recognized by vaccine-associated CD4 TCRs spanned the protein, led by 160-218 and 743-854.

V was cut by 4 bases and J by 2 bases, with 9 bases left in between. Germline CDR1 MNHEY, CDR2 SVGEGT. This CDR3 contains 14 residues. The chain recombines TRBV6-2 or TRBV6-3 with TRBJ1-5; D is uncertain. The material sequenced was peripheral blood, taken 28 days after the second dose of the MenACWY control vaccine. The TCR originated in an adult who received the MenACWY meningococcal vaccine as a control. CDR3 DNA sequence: TGTGCCAGCAGTTTCACCGGGGGCAATCAGCCCCAGCATTTT. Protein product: CASSFTGGNQPQHF.